This T cell receptor beta chain was recorded in a study of blood T cell repertoires in COVID-19. As for the study in general: From the United States, Italy and Spain came samples of acute and convalescent COVID-19. Sources were T cells, B-cell-depleted T cells, or PBMCs; the material itself was cDNA or gDNA.

From germline, CDR1 is SQVTM and CDR2 ANQGSEA. There are 16 residues in the CDR3. Trimming took 6 bases from V and 0 from J; bases not matched to a gene: 4. As originally analysed: The authors estimated nucleated cell counts from reference gene primer amplification. Assay: immunoSEQ multiplex PCR; the TCRdb copy retains only in-frame clones and omits some. That table furnishes V, J and clone size, whereas the DNA furnished D and trimming. This sample has roughly 120,000 clones, with 65% to 85% found just once. The chain couples TRBV29-1 to TRBJ2-6; 11 bases map to TRBD1. The sequence was obtained from a man between 65 and 85 years old with acute or convalescent COVID-19. Input material: peripheral blood. The CDR3 here is CSVAGTGGSGANVLTF. CDR3 sequence (DNA): TGCAGCGTCGCCGGGACAGGGGGCTCTGGGGCCAACGTCCTGACTTTC.